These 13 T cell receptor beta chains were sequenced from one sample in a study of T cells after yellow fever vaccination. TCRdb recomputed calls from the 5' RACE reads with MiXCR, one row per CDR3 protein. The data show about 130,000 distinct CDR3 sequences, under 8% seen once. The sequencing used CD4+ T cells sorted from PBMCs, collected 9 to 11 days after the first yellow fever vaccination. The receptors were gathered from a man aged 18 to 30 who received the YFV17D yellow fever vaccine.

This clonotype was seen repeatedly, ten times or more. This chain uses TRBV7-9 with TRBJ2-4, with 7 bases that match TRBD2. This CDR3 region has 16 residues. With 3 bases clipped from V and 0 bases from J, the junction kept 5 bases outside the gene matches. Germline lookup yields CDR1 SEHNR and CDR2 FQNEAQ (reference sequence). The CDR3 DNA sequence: TGTGCCAGCAGCTTTTCGGCTAGCGGAGCCAAAAACATTCAGTACTTC. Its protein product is CASSFSASGAKNIQYF.

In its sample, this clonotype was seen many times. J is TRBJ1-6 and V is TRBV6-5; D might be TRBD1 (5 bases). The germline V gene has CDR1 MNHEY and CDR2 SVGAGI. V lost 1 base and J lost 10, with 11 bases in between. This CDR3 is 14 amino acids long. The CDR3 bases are TGTGCCAGCAGTTACTGGGGGGAGTCGTCACCCCTCCACTTT. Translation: CASSYWGESSPLHF.

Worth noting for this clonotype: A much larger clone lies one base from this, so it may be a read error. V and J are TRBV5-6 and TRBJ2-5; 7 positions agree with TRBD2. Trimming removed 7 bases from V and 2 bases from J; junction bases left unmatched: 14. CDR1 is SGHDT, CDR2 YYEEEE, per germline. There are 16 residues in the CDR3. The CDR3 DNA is TGTGCCAGCTGCCCCGGGGGGTATTGGGTACAAGAGACCCAGTACTTC. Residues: CASCPGGYWVQETQYF.

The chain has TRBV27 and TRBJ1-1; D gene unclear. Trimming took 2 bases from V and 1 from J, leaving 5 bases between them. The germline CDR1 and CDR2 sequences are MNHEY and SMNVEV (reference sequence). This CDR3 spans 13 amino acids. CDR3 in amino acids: CASSLMKNTEAFF. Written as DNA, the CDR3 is TGTGCCAGCAGTTTAATGAAGAACACTGAAGCTTTCTTT.

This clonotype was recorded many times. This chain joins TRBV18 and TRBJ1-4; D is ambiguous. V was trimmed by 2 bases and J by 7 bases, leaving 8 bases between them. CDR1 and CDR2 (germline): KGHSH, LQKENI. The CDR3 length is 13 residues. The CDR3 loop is CASSPGVVEKLFF. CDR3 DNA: TGTGCCAGCTCACCAGGAGTGGTTGAAAAACTGTTTTTT.

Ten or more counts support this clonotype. The CDR3 DNA sequence: TGTGCCAGCAGCCCCTCGACAGGTAGCAATCAGCCCCAGCATTTT. Translating it yields CASSPSTGSNQPQHF. J is TRBJ1-5 and V is TRBV6-1; D perhaps matches TRBD1 (6 bases). Germline V gives CDR1 MNHNS, CDR2 SASEGT. The CDR3 contains 15 residues. V lost 6 bases, J lost 0 bases, and 12 bases lay in between.

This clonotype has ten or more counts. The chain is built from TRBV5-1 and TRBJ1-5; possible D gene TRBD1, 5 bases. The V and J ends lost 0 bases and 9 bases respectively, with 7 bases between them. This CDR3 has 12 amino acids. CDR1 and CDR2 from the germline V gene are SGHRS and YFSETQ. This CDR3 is CASSLDGGPQHF. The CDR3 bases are TGCGCCAGCAGCTTGGATGGGGGGCCCCAGCATTTT.

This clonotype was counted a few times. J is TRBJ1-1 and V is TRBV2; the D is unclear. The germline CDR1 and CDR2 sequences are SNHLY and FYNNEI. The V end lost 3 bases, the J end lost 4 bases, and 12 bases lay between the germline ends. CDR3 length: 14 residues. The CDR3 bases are TGTGCCAGCAGTGAGGCAGGTTGGGGCACTGAAGCTTTCTTT. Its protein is CASSEAGWGTEAFF.

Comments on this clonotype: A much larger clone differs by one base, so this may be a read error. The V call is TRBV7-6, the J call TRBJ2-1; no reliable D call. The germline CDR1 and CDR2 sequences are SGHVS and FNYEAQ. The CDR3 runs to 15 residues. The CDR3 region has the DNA TGTGTCAGCAGCTTAGATTCTTTCACCTACAATGAGCAGTTCTTC. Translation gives CVSSLDSFTYNEQFF.

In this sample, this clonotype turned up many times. The CDR3 DNA sequence: TGTGCCAGCGGGGGGAGCTCTGGGGCCAACGTCCTGACTTTC. It codes for CASGGSSGANVLTF. The chain has TRBV6-1 and TRBJ2-6; D is perhaps TRBD2 (6 bases). CDR3 length: 14 residues. V was shortened by 8 bases and J by 0 bases, with 8 bases between the two germline ends. Germline V gene lookup returns CDR1 MNHNS and CDR2 SASEGT.

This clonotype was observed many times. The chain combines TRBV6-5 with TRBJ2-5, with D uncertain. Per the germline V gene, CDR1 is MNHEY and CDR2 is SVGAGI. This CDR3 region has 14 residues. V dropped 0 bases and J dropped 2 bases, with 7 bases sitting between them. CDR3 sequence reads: CASSYSSAQETQYF. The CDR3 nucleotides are TGTGCCAGCAGTTACTCGAGCGCACAAGAGACCCAGTACTTC.

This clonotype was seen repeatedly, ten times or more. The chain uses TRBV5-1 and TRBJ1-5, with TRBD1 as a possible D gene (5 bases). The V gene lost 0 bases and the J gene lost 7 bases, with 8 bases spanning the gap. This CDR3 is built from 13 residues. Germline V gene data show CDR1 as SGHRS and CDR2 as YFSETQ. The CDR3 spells CASSLAGSQPQHF. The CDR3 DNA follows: TGCGCCAGCAGCTTGGCAGGGAGCCAGCCCCAGCATTTT. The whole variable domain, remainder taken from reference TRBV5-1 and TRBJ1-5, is KAGVTQTPRYLIKTRGQQVTLSCSPISGHRSVSWYQQTPGQGLQFLFEYFSETQRNKGNFPGRFSGRQFSNSRSEMNVSTLELGDSALYLCASSLAGSQPQHFGDGTRLSIL.

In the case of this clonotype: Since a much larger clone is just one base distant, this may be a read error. The CDR3 DNA reads as TGCGCCATCAGCTTGGGAGACTTGTTGGGAAGGTCCTACGAGCAGTACTTC. It is translated as CAISLGDLLGRSYEQYF. The rearrangement joins TRBV5-1 to TRBJ2-7; D is perhaps TRBD2 (5 bases). The CDR3 loop spans 17 amino acids. Germline V gives CDR1 SGHRS, CDR2 YFSETQ. The full variable domain, its missing parts supplied by reference TRBV5-1 and TRBJ2-7, is KAGVTQTPRYLIKTRGQQVTLSCSPISGHRSVSWYQQTPGQGLQFLFEYFSETQRNKGNFPGRFSGRQFSNSRSEMNVSTLELGDSALYLCAISLGDLLGRSYEQYFGPGTRLTVT.